A selection of T cell receptor beta chains follows, all from one sample in a study of T cells expressing NK-cell markers. TCRdb re-called the 5' RACE reads; every CDR3 protein appears as one record, without DNA. The repertoire table contains around 470,000 distinct CDR3 sequences. Sequenced: blood T cells: a sorted CD56 or NKG2C T cell subset, CD4+ or CD8+ T cells, or bulk PBMC T cells (not recorded which). These receptors were obtained from a woman between 50 and 59 years old in good health. The CDR3 runs from the conserved cysteine through the conserved F or W. Each record gives: J gene, V gene, CDR3 protein.

j_gene: TRBJ1-4; v_gene: TRBV15; CDR3aa: CATRSIPATNEKLFF
j_gene: TRBJ1-2; v_gene: TRBV29-1; CDR3aa: CSGLGPGEGYTF
j_gene: TRBJ1-4; v_gene: TRBV2; CDR3aa: CASSDLGKLFF
j_gene: TRBJ2-1; v_gene: TRBV29-1; CDR3aa: CSVVAGGAGGEQFF
j_gene: TRBJ2-1; v_gene: TRBV20-1; CDR3aa: CSARMVAGGTGGTPGYNEQFF
j_gene: TRBJ1-1; v_gene: TRBV29-1; CDR3aa: CSGEGEANTEAFF
j_gene: TRBJ2-2; v_gene: TRBV3-1; CDR3aa: CASSLTGIRGELFF
j_gene: TRBJ2-3; v_gene: TRBV9; CDR3aa: CASSVDNPAGDGSTDTQYF
j_gene: TRBJ2-3; v_gene: TRBV2; CDR3aa: CASSETGAQSKSMYF
j_gene: TRBJ1-6; v_gene: TRBV20-1; CDR3aa: CSALNLRSNSPLHF
j_gene: TRBJ2-3; v_gene: TRBV5-1; CDR3aa: CASSSDRVGGDTQYF
j_gene: TRBJ2-1; v_gene: TRBV9; CDR3aa: CASSVAGGLTYNEQFF
j_gene: TRBJ2-5; v_gene: TRBV9; CDR3aa: CASSVAPGLAAGETQYF
j_gene: TRBJ1-3; v_gene: TRBV6-6; CDR3aa: CASSYDDGGLGNTIYF
j_gene: TRBJ1-1; v_gene: TRBV29-1; CDR3aa: CSVARDRVRLEAFF
j_gene: TRBJ2-5; v_gene: TRBV20-1; CDR3aa: CSARDHYGAGETQYF
j_gene: TRBJ1-1; v_gene: TRBV18; CDR3aa: CASSLTGFGTEAFF
j_gene: TRBJ2-1; v_gene: TRBV5-1; CDR3aa: CASSLPTSGIGNEQFF
j_gene: TRBJ2-5; v_gene: TRBV20-1; CDR3aa: CSAILGTVGGYQETQYF
j_gene: TRBJ2-1; v_gene: TRBV21-1; CDR3aa: CASSKGGGYEQFF
j_gene: TRBJ2-7; v_gene: TRBV11-2; CDR3aa: CASSLTSASSYEQYF
j_gene: TRBJ2-6; v_gene: TRBV3-1; CDR3aa: CASSQLLVGQGRSGANVLTF
j_gene: TRBJ2-2; v_gene: TRBV5-1; CDR3aa: CASSPLAGVGTGELFF
j_gene: TRBJ1-3; v_gene: TRBV19; CDR3aa: CASIPGLSGNTIYF
j_gene: TRBJ1-1; v_gene: TRBV11-2; CDR3aa: CASSSDRGMNTEAFF
j_gene: TRBJ2-5; v_gene: TRBV7-9; CDR3aa: CASSFPRVVETQYF